These 17 T cell receptor beta chains were sequenced from one sample in a study of T cell responses to AZD1222 COVID-19 vaccine. Profiling relied on immunoSEQ multiplex PCR, and the TCRdb table lists in-frame clones only, not all of them. The sample holds more than 95,000 clones, around 91% seen once. Sequencing was performed on peripheral blood, taken on day 0 of AZD1222 vaccination. These TCRs come from an adult in good health.

The chain has TRBV28 and TRBJ2-5, with TRBD2 matching over 8 bases. Germline V gene lookup returns CDR1 MDHEN and CDR2 SYDVKM. The trim removed 10 bases at V and 5 bases at J, leaving 6 bases unmatched. The CDR3 is 12 amino acids. Here the CDR3 DNA reads TGTGCCACCAGCGGGGGCCGGGAGACCCAGTACTTC. This translates into CATSGGRETQYF.

The chain has TRBV27 and TRBJ1-5; tentative D call: TRBD1 (5 bases). The germline CDR1 and CDR2 sequences are MNHEY and SMNVEV (reference sequence). The CDR3 runs to 16 residues. V was shortened by 3 bases and J by 2 bases, with 14 bases between the two germline ends. The CDR3 nucleotides read TGTGCCAGCAGTTTGGCGGGGGTAGCGGGCAATCAGCCCCAGCATTTT. Amino acid sequence: CASSLAGVAGNQPQHF.

With respect to this clone: Other DNA sequences of this sample code for an identical CDR3. The chain employs TRBV6-5 and TRBJ2-7; 10 bases line up with TRBD1. Losses at the gene ends were 6 bases for V and 2 bases for J; bases not matched to a gene: 4. The CDR3 loop spans 14 amino acids. Germline values: CDR1 MNHEY, CDR2 SVGAGI. The CDR3 region has the DNA TGTGCCAGCAGCACCGGACAGGGGGCCTACGAGCAGTACTTC. Its protein product is CASSTGQGAYEQYF.

CDR3 bases: TGTGCCAGCAGTCACGGGGACAGGCGGGCGGGCACTGAAGCTTTCTTT. Translating gives CASSHGDRRAGTEAFF. The gene calls are TRBV28 and TRBJ1-1; TRBD1 matches at 8 bases. Losses at the gene ends were 5 bases for V and 4 bases for J; bases not matched to a gene: 12. The CDR3 sequence is 16 residues long. The germline gives CDR1 MDHEN, CDR2 SYDVKM. Combining the CDR3 with reference TRBV28 and TRBJ1-1 gives the whole variable domain DVKVTQSSRYLVKRTGEKVFLECVQDMDHENMFWYRQDPGLGLRLIYFSYDVKMKEKGDIPEGYSVSREKKERFSLILESASTNQTSMYLCASSHGDRRAGTEAFFGQGTRLTVV.

The J gene is TRBJ2-3, the V gene TRBV6-2 or TRBV6-3; 8 bases are shared with TRBD2. This CDR3 contains 17 residues. V trimming: 0 bases; J trimming: 5 bases; junction bases outside the gene matches: 10. Germline assignment: CDR1 MNHEY and CDR2 SVGEGT. CDR3 sequence reads: CASSYSILLAGGDTQYF. The CDR3 coding sequence is TGTGCCAGCAGTTACTCGATACTTCTAGCGGGCGGAGATACGCAGTATTTT.

This clone was detected once. The chain employs TRBV9 and TRBJ2-3, with unresolved D. CDR1 and CDR2 from the germline V gene are SGDLS and YYNGEE. The CDR3 has 13 amino acids. The V and J ends lost 4 bases and 2 bases respectively, with 8 bases between them. The CDR3 nucleotides are TGTGCCAGCAGCCTAACACACACAGATACGCAGTATTTT. As protein: CASSLTHTDTQYF.

The gene calls are TRBV7-2 and TRBJ2-3, with 9 nucleotides matching TRBD1. This CDR3 is built from 14 residues. J was trimmed by 5 bases and V by 5 bases; bases with no gene match: 5. Germline V gives CDR1 SGHTA, CDR2 FQGNSA. The DNA for the CDR3 is TGTGCCAGCAGCGCCCACAGGGGGCAAGATACGCAGTATTTT. Translation gives CASSAHRGQDTQYF.

The chain has TRBV5-1 and TRBJ2-2; D remains ambiguous. V was cut by 4 bases and J by 6 bases, with 10 bases left in between. Per germline, CDR1 SGHRS and CDR2 YFSETQ. This CDR3 has 13 residues. The CDR3 loop reads CASSAVDPGELFF. CDR3 bases: TGCGCCAGCAGCGCGGTCGATCCCGGGGAGCTGTTTTTT.

V usage is TRBV11-2 and J usage is TRBJ2-3, with a weak D call TRBD1 (6 bases). V lost 0 bases and J 6 bases, leaving 7 bases between the germline ends. This CDR3 has 13 amino acids. Germline V gives CDR1 SGHAT, CDR2 FQNNGV. The CDR3 DNA reads TGTGCCAGCAGCTTAGATCAGGGGGATACGCAGTATTTT. It is translated as CASSLDQGDTQYF.

The chain carries TRBV9 and TRBJ2-1, with 7 bases fitting TRBD2. CDR1 is SGDLS and CDR2 is YYNGEE in the germline V gene. J was trimmed by 7 bases and V by 3 bases; bases with no gene match: 10. CDR3 length: 15 amino acids. The DNA for the CDR3 is TGTGCCAGCAGCGCCCCGGGGAGTAGCGGGAATGAGCAGTTCTTC. Translated: CASSAPGSSGNEQFF.

This chain uses TRBV6-5 with TRBJ2-1, with a tentative D call TRBD2 (5 bases). Trimming left V 0 bases short and J 12 bases short, with 18 bases between. The CDR3 runs to 15 residues. Germline CDR1 MNHEY, CDR2 SVGAGI. The CDR3 nucleotides read TGTGCCAGCAGTTACTCGAACGGGCTAGAACTAGGGCAGTTCTTC. This codes for CASSYSNGLELGQFF.

This chain connects TRBV27 to TRBJ1-4, with 8 bases aligning to TRBD1. The CDR3 length is 14 residues. Germline loops: CDR1 MNHEY, CDR2 SMNVEV (reference sequence). With 6 bases clipped from V and 6 bases from J, the junction kept 6 bases outside the gene matches. This CDR3 reads CASRGQGGDEKLFF. The CDR3 DNA sequence: TGTGCCAGCAGAGGACAGGGCGGGGATGAAAAACTGTTTTTT.

The V call is TRBV13, the J call TRBJ2-7; D unresolved. Germline CDR1 reads PRHDT; CDR2 reads FYEKMQ (reference sequence). Trimming left V 6 bases short and J 2 bases short, with 29 bases between. This CDR3 comprises 19 residues. The CDR3 nucleotides read TGTGCCAGCAGTTCCAAAGCCCCAGTGGGGATCTTCTCCCCCTACGAGCAGTACTTC. It translates to CASSSKAPVGIFSPYEQYF.

The chain is built from TRBV3-1 (or the pseudogene TRBV3-2) and TRBJ1-1, with D perhaps TRBD1 (6 bases). V lost 0 bases, J lost 8 bases, and 19 bases lay in between. The CDR3 is 16 amino acids. Looked up from germline, CDR1 is LGHDT and CDR2 is YNNKEL (reference sequence). The CDR3 DNA reads TGTGCCAGCAGCCAAGATCTGCAGTCGGGGGGCCTGGAAGCTTTCTTT. It translates to CASSQDLQSGGLEAFF.

The chain has TRBV19 and TRBJ2-4; 8 positions agree with TRBD1. This CDR3 is built from 13 residues. CDR1 LNHDA and CDR2 SQIVND come from the germline V gene (reference sequence). J was trimmed by 6 bases and V by 5 bases; bases with no gene match: 3. The CDR3 sequence is CASSGQGRNIQYF. The CDR3 nucleotides read TGTGCCAGTAGTGGACAGGGACGAAACATTCAGTACTTC.

The chain is built from TRBV9 and TRBJ2-7; a weak D match, TRBD2 (5 bases). The CDR3 length is 14 residues. The germline CDR1 and CDR2 sequences are SGDLS and YYNGEE. The V and J ends lost 0 bases and 3 bases respectively, with 10 bases between them. The CDR3 is CASSVGVSGYEQYF. CDR3 bases: TGTGCCAGCAGCGTAGGAGTGAGCGGCTACGAGCAGTACTTC.

The gene calls are TRBV6-5 and TRBJ1-4; 9 nucleotides match TRBD1. Trimming removed 7 bases from V and 12 bases from J; junction bases left unmatched: 9. From germline, CDR1 is MNHEY and CDR2 SVGAGI. The CDR3 has 13 amino acids. The CDR3 region is CASNTGQGSELFF. As DNA, the CDR3 is TGTGCCAGCAATACCGGACAGGGGAGCGAACTGTTTTTT.